This T cell receptor beta chain was captured in a study of CD8 T cells in ankylosing spondylitis (dated by TCRdb to about 2017). Turning to the overall study: The study set out to find disease-linked TCR variants by profiling T cell receptor beta repertoires in ankylosing spondylitis patients and healthy donors. The full study cohort comprised 25 or so ankylosing spondylitis patients and 110 or so healthy donors. Samples of peripheral blood were taken, and for ankylosing spondylitis patients, synovial fluid was collected as well. Findings and caveats that apply to the study as a whole: Some motif variants had previously been reported in the synovial fluid and blood of reactive arthritis patients, which suggests shared mechanisms of disease initiation. The disease-linked clones had a CD8+ phenotype and were found at relatively low frequencies in peripheral blood. Significant enrichment of the disease-linked clones was reported in matched synovial fluid samples from ankylosing spondylitis patients. Blood from ankylosing spondylitis patients appeared to be characterized by a TCR beta motif made up of seven or eight highly homologous amino acid variants.

Sequencer: Illumina HiSeq 2500. TCR beta libraries were prepared by quantitative 5'-RACE with molecular barcodes. Per the source publication's procedure: A new computational method, built on a probabilistic model of VDJ rearrangement, was used to identify disease-linked TCR variants. In-frame beta chains were kept once TCRdb had trimmed the public reads at Q25 with fastp and called clones with MiXCR. Rows with a matching CDR3 protein are joined into one entry that keeps the most common DNA and genes. These V and J calls are TCRdb output, not the study's own analysis. Counted in this sample were around 320,000 distinct CDR3 sequences; around 21% of them appeared once. Roughly 3.6% of the sample goes to the ten largest clones. This clonotype was seen at least ten times. Its cognate antigen has yet to be identified. Within one base of it there is no much larger clone, and no base qualities were kept. Reading from cysteine to phenylalanine, the CDR3 counts 14 amino acids. The DNA shown is the 42-base CDR3, in frame from base 1. Based on the germline V gene, the CDR1 and CDR2 sequences are ENHRY and SYGVKD. V lost 6 bases and J lost 1 base, and the count of bases not matched to a germline gene is 2.

The sequenced material came from blood, either unsorted or a sorted T cell fraction (not recorded which). This TCR was recovered from a female donor with ankylosing spondylitis or in good health (not recorded which). The receptor chain draws on TRBV10-3 and TRBJ2-1, with TRBD2 identical over 8 junction bases. The sequenced DNA: TGTGCCATCAGAGCGGGAGTGTCCTACAATGAGCAGTTCTTC. Translated, this is CAIRAGVSYNEQFF.